The clone carrying this T cell receptor (beta chain) was detected a few times. Its antigen is not known. The V gene lost 4 bases and the J gene lost 5 bases, with 18 bases spanning the gap. Germline CDR1 is SGDLS and CDR2 is YYNGEE. This CDR3 comprises 15 residues. The data stem from a study of response to subunit inactivated influenza vaccine. Study observations and caveats: Each seasonal influenza vaccination, the authors suggested, recruits few new T cells.

TCRdb processed the RT-PCR reads anew with MiXCR; each CDR3 protein has one entry. The table lists over 150,000 distinct CDR3 sequences, around 11% of them singletons. This receptor was taken from a man in his fifties or sixties who received an inactivated influenza vaccine. Sequenced material: CD8+ T cells sorted from PBMCs, taken 23 months after vaccination. The gene calls are TRBV9 and TRBJ2-5; D unresolved. In DNA, the CDR3 is TGTGCCAGCAGCCCTTGGTCGACCGCCACGGAGACCCAGTACTTC. Amino acid sequence: CASSPWSTATETQYF.